This passage covers 21 T cell receptor beta chains from one sample sequenced in a study of blood T cells in healthy people across ages. Next came a second PCR, run for about 7 to 12 cycles, which used a sample-barcoded 5' primer along with a J-beta primer mix. TCRdb reprocessed the 5' RACE reads via MiXCR and lists one record per CDR3 protein. The sample consists of about 1,500,000 distinct CDR3 sequences, 28% of them appearing once. The specimen sequenced was blood. All receptors come from a woman aged 25-40 years in good health.

The rearrangement joins TRBV20-1 to TRBJ1-1, with 8 bases fitting TRBD1. Germline values: CDR1 DFQATT, CDR2 SNEGSKA (reference sequence). V trimming: 7 bases; J trimming: 5 bases; junction bases outside the gene matches: 6. The CDR3 contains 12 residues. CDR3 nucleotide sequence: TGCAGTGTCAGGGGGCTTGGGACTGAAGCTTTCTTT. This encodes CSVRGLGTEAFF.

The chain couples TRBV10-1 to TRBJ2-1, with a tentative D call TRBD2 (6 bases). The CDR3 consists of 13 residues. Deletions cut 6 bases from V and 7 bases from J, with 13 bases between. CDR1 is WNHNN and CDR2 is SYGVQD in the germline V gene (reference sequence). CDR3 amino acids: CASRGGRHNEQFF. The CDR3 DNA reads TGCGCCAGCAGAGGTGGGAGGCATAATGAGCAGTTCTTC.

This clonotype was seen many times. The CDR3: CASSLGQGRIYEQYF. CDR3 nucleotide sequence: TGTGCCAGCAGCCTGGGACAGGGGAGGATCTACGAGCAGTACTTC. The chain is built from TRBV6-5 and TRBJ2-7, with 10 bases fitting TRBD1. The length of the CDR3 is 15 residues. Trimming cost V 6 bases and J 3 bases; bases outside gene matches: 8. Germline values: CDR1 MNHEY, CDR2 SVGAGI.

This clonotype was observed many times. The gene calls are TRBV29-1 and TRBJ2-4; the match to TRBD1 covers 9 bases. V lost 6 bases, J lost 13 bases, and 7 bases stayed unmatched. CDR1 is SQVTM and CDR2 is ANQGSEA in the germline V gene. The CDR3 runs 11 residues. CDR3 coding DNA: TGCAGCGTGGGGACAGGGCAGGAGCAGTACTTC. Translated, it gives CSVGTGQEQYF.

There are a few counts of this clonotype. The V and J genes are TRBV12-3 or TRBV12-4 and TRBJ2-1, with unresolved D. Trimming pared 7 bases from V and 2 bases from J, leaving 12 bases between. The length of the CDR3 is 14 residues. CDR3 sequence reads: CASTPGPPYNEQFF. The DNA for the CDR3 is TGTGCCAGCACCCCTGGACCTCCCTACAATGAGCAGTTCTTC.

The chain carries TRBV9 and TRBJ1-2; 10 bases align to TRBD1. Trimming removed 2 bases from V and 6 bases from J; junction bases left unmatched: 4. The CDR3 has 14 residues. From germline, CDR1 is SGDLS and CDR2 YYNGEE. CDR3 nucleotides: TGTGCCAGCAGCGTTATGGGACAGGGGAATGGCTACACCTTC. This sequence encodes CASSVMGQGNGYTF.

As to this clonotype: The junction departs from the called germline gene at one end, perhaps through a read error. The DNA for the CDR3 is TGTGCCAGCAGCGGGACAGGAGTAAATGAAACTTTCTTT. Translating gives CASSGTGVNETFF. This chain joins TRBV5-5 and TRBJ1-1; 8 bases align to TRBD1. The CDR3 loop spans 13 amino acids. From germline, CDR1 is SGHKS and CDR2 YYEKEE (reference sequence).

This chain uses TRBV10-2 with TRBJ1-1; D is undetermined. The V gene lost 2 bases and the J gene lost 2 bases, with 15 bases spanning the gap. The CDR3 is 16 amino acids. CDR1 and CDR2 (germline): WSHSY, SAAADI. The DNA of the CDR3 is TGCGCCAGCAGTGAGATTGGACTGACCATTAACACTGAAGCTTTCTTT. Amino acids: CASSEIGLTINTEAFF.

In the case of this clonotype: One end of the junction does not line up with germline, which may come from a read error. The rearrangement joins TRBV12-3 or TRBV12-4 to TRBJ2-2; D tentatively fits TRBD1 or TRBD2 (5 bases each). The CDR3 loop spans 16 amino acids. CDR3 in DNA: TGTACCAGCACTGAATGGGACGCAAGACCCACCGGGGAGCTGTTTTTT. Its protein is CTSTEWDARPTGELFF.

This sequence joins TRBV6-2 or TRBV6-3 and TRBJ2-3; D is unresolved. Per the germline V gene, CDR1 is MNHEY and CDR2 is SVGEGT. The ends were cut back, 5 bases at V and 2 bases at J, with 11 bases in the middle. This CDR3 has 14 residues. CDR3 DNA sequence: TGTGCCAGCAGTCTTCGGGTTGACACAGATACGCAGTATTTT. Its translation is CASSLRVDTDTQYF.

This clonotype has at least ten counts. J is TRBJ2-1 and V is TRBV6-2 or TRBV6-3; TRBD2 matches 10 bases. Germline CDR1 MNHEY, CDR2 SVGEGT. V trimming: 4 bases; J trimming: 9 bases; junction bases outside the gene matches: 9. The CDR3 has 15 residues. CDR3 nucleotides: TGTGCCAGCAGTTTACTCGGACTAGCGGTGGGTGAGCAGTTCTTC. Protein: CASSLLGLAVGEQFF.

This clonotype appeared a few times. The chain combines TRBV6-5 with TRBJ2-5, with no clear D. V gave up 0 bases and J gave up 5 bases, with 7 bases separating them. This CDR3 has 13 residues. Germline V gene sequence: CDR1 MNHEY, CDR2 SVGAGI. In DNA, the CDR3 is TGTGCCAGCAGTTACTCCGACGGGGAGACCCAGTACTTC. Protein product: CASSYSDGETQYF.

This clonotype was detected a few times. This chain connects TRBV3-1 to TRBJ2-1; the match to TRBD2 covers 15 bases. The CDR3 has 16 amino acids. The germline gives CDR1 LGHDT, CDR2 YNNKEL (reference sequence). V lost 4 bases to trimming and J lost 7 bases; unmatched junction nucleotides: 5. The CDR3 DNA sequence: TGTGCCAGCAGCCCCGGCGGACTAGCGGGGGGGAATGAGCAGTTCTTC. This codes for CASSPGGLAGGNEQFF.

In DNA form, the CDR3 reads TGTGCCAGCAGTTTTCTCCCTAGCGGGGGGGGAGCGAACACCGGGGAGCTGTTTTTT. Amino acids: CASSFLPSGGGANTGELFF. The V call is TRBV28, the J call TRBJ2-2; 12 bases line up with TRBD2. CDR3 length: 19 residues. Germline assignment: CDR1 MDHEN and CDR2 SYDVKM. Trimming took 3 bases from V and 0 from J; bases not matched to a gene: 8.

The chain employs TRBV5-1 and TRBJ2-3; 7 bases match TRBD1. Germline CDR1 SGHRS, CDR2 YFSETQ. Unmatched junction bases numbered 11, after V lost 4 bases and J lost 6 bases. The CDR3 is 15 amino acids. The CDR3 spells CASSADPTGADTQYF. CDR3 sequence (DNA): TGCGCCAGCAGCGCCGACCCTACAGGGGCGGATACGCAGTATTTT. The full variable domain, with the rest looked up from reference TRBV5-1 and TRBJ2-3, is KAGVTQTPRYLIKTRGQQVTLSCSPISGHRSVSWYQQTPGQGLQFLFEYFSETQRNKGNFPGRFSGRQFSNSRSEMNVSTLELGDSALYLCASSADPTGADTQYFGPGTRLTVL.

The chain combines TRBV7-2 with TRBJ1-6; D gene unclear. The germline V gene encodes CDR1 SGHTA and CDR2 FQGNSA. V lost 2 bases to trimming and J lost 5 bases, with 7 bases between them. The CDR3 extends over 14 amino acids. CDR3 sequence reads: CASSLRRDNSPLHF. As DNA, the CDR3 is TGTGCCAGCAGCTTAAGACGGGATAATTCACCCCTCCACTTT.

Only a few counts were recorded for this clonotype. V usage is TRBV29-1 and J usage is TRBJ1-4; D unresolved. V was cut by 4 bases and J by 3 bases, with 12 bases left in between. Germline assignment: CDR1 SQVTM and CDR2 ANQGSEA. The CDR3 has 14 residues. CDR3: CSVGSRAANEKLFF. The CDR3 DNA sequence: TGCAGCGTTGGGTCTCGGGCAGCTAATGAAAAACTGTTTTTT.

Note on this clonotype: The conserved final phenylalanine or tryptophan is absent from the CDR3, which likely points to a read error. This chain links TRBV12-3 or TRBV12-4 with TRBJ2-3; 7 bases line up with TRBD2. With 6 bases clipped from V and 3 bases from J, the junction kept 9 bases outside the gene matches. The CDR3 length is 15 residues. The CDR3 protein is CASRDLGGWTDTQYS. CDR3 DNA: TGTGCCAGCAGAGACTTGGGGGGGTGGACAGATACGCAGTATTCT.

V gene TRBV29-1 combines with J gene TRBJ2-2; TRBD1 matches 8 bases. The V and J ends lost 5 bases and 6 bases, in that order; junction bases with no gene match: 8. There are 14 residues in the CDR3. From germline, CDR1 is SQVTM and CDR2 ANQGSEA. The CDR3 is CSVFAGGQAGELFF. CDR3 DNA sequence: TGCAGCGTTTTTGCAGGGGGCCAGGCCGGGGAGCTGTTTTTT.

Concerning this clonotype: A much larger clonotype is one base distant, so this may be a read error. This chain joins TRBV12-3 or TRBV12-4 and TRBJ1-2, with D possibly being TRBD1 (5 bases). With 0 bases removed from V and 4 bases from J, the gap between germline ends came to 12 bases. CDR3 length equals 15 residues. CDR3 amino acids: CASSLAPRVSYGYTF. CDR3 nucleotides: TGTGCCAGCAGTTTAGCACCCAGGGTGTCCTATGGCTACACCTTC.

The chain links TRBV5-1 to TRBJ2-3; 7 bases are shared with TRBD2. Germline V CDR1 and CDR2: SGHRS, YFSETQ. This CDR3 spans 16 amino acids. Trimming cost V 4 bases and J 3 bases; bases outside gene matches: 11. Here the CDR3 reads CASSTAPLGGTDTQYF. The CDR3 DNA reads as TGCGCCAGCAGCACCGCCCCCCTGGGGGGGACAGATACGCAGTATTTT.